The source of this T cell receptor (beta chain) is a study of T cell responses to AZD1222 COVID-19 vaccine. V lost 5 bases to trimming and J lost 0 bases, with 14 bases between them. Germline-derived CDR1 and CDR2 are SGHTA and FQGNSA. This CDR3 contains 17 residues. This clone is labeled medium-sized. Measured with immunoSEQ multiplex PCR; TCRdb has only the in-frame clones, and not every one. The sample consists of some 130,000 clones, around 86% of them appearing once. The origin of this receptor is an adult in good health. Sequenced material: peripheral blood, taken on day 0 of AZD1222 vaccination. The chain couples TRBV7-2 to TRBJ1-6; the D gene is possibly TRBD1 (6 bases). The CDR3 bases are TGTGCCAGCAGCATAATATCCAGGGGCTCCTATAATTCACCCCTCCACTTT. Translating it yields CASSIISRGSYNSPLHF.